These 30 T cell receptor beta chains were sequenced from one sample in a study of blood T cells in healthy people across ages. Sample-barcoded 5' priming and a J-beta primer mix drove a second PCR of roughly 6 to 12 cycles. TCRdb used MiXCR to reprocess the 5' RACE reads, holding one entry per CDR3 protein. The data hold around 1.7 million distinct CDR3 sequences, with 28% observed a single time. The sample taken for sequencing was blood. All receptors derive from a woman aged 25-40 years in good health.

This clonotype was seen more than once but under ten times. Here the CDR3 DNA reads TGTGCCAGCAGTTTGCGGCTAGCGGTCTCGGACGAGCAGTACTTC. It translates to CASSLRLAVSDEQYF. The chain carries TRBV28 and TRBJ2-7; 7 bases fit TRBD2. CDR1 is MDHEN, CDR2 SYDVKM, per germline. V was clipped by 3 bases and J by 5 bases; unmatched bases: 10. This CDR3 is built from 15 residues.

V gene TRBV3-1 combines with J gene TRBJ2-7; D is tentatively TRBD1 or TRBD2 (6 bases each). The CDR3 is 13 amino acids. Trimming left V 11 bases short and J 4 bases short, with 18 bases between. CDR1 and CDR2 (germline): LGHDT, YNNKEL (reference sequence). In DNA form, the CDR3 reads TGTGCCCGGCGGATTCGGGGGCGATACGAGCAGTACTTC. Translation: CARRIRGRYEQYF.

The gene calls are TRBV27 and TRBJ2-1; 8 positions agree with TRBD1. Germline CDR1 is MNHEY and CDR2 is SMNVEV (reference sequence). V lost 6 bases and J lost 5; bases outside the gene matches: 12. The CDR3 covers 16 residues. The CDR3 loop reads CASRQTNRGADNEQFF. The CDR3 nucleotides are TGTGCCAGCAGGCAAACCAACAGGGGGGCGGACAATGAGCAGTTCTTC.

This chain uses TRBV3-1 with TRBJ2-1; D is ambiguous. The DNA end is more similar to TRBJ2-7, so the J call may be wrong. Germline lookup yields CDR1 LGHDT and CDR2 YNNKEL (reference sequence). The CDR3 totals 15 residues. CDR3 sequence reads: CASSQGRSSYNEQYF. The CDR3, as DNA: TGTGCCAGCAGCCAAGGCCGGAGCTCCTACAATGAGCAGTACTTC.

A note on this clonotype: A read error may account for a junction end that differs from germline. The V gene is TRBV7-9, the J gene TRBJ2-3, with D tentatively TRBD1 (5 bases). Germline values: CDR1 SEHNR, CDR2 FQNEAQ (reference sequence). The CDR3 is 12 amino acids. DNA of the CDR3: TGTGCCTGCAGCTTGGGGCGGGATACGCAGTATTTT. Protein: CACSLGRDTQYF.

This clonotype was counted only a few times. The rearrangement uses TRBV7-2 and TRBJ2-7; TRBD1 matches 8 bases. V gave up 4 bases and J gave up 5 bases; unmatched junction bases: 7. This CDR3 has 14 residues. The germline CDR1 and CDR2 sequences are SGHTA and FQGNSA. The CDR3 DNA reads TGTGCCAGCAGCTCCCCCGGACAGGGTGACGAGCAGTACTTC. Its protein is CASSSPGQGDEQYF.

As regards this clonotype: One end of the junction fails to match germline, which may point to a read error. The chain employs TRBV18 and TRBJ2-3, with TRBD2 matching 10 bases. The CDR3 covers 16 residues. The germline gives CDR1 KGHSH, CDR2 LQKENI. CDR3 nucleotides: TGTACCAGCTCCGCGGTAAGCGGGAGGGCCACAGATACGCAGTATTTT. This gives the protein CTSSAVSGRATDTQYF.

This chain uses TRBV6-5 with TRBJ2-7; D is perhaps TRBD1 or TRBD2 (6 bases each). Germline CDR1 and CDR2: MNHEY and SVGAGI. The CDR3 runs to 16 residues. Trimming left V 2 bases short and J 0 bases short, with 14 bases between. The CDR3 DNA reads as TGTGCCAGCAGTTACGGTCCGGGGGCGATCTCCTACGAGCAGTACTTC. This encodes CASSYGPGAISYEQYF.

As DNA, the CDR3 is TGTGCCAGCAGCTTGGTTGCGGAGCTACTTTATGGCTACACCTTC. Protein sequence: CASSLVAELLYGYTF. This sequence joins TRBV5-5 and TRBJ1-2; D call uncertain. The germline V gene has CDR1 SGHKS and CDR2 YYEKEE (reference sequence). The length of the CDR3 is 15 residues. With 0 bases removed from V and 5 bases from J, the gap between germline ends came to 14 bases.

This chain joins TRBV7-9 and TRBJ1-2; no definite D call. CDR1 is SEHNR and CDR2 is FQNEAQ in the germline V gene (reference sequence). CDR3 length: 14 amino acids. Trimming shortened V by 6 bases and J by 2 bases, and 13 bases separated the two germline ends. The CDR3: CASRSKTENYGYTF. Written as DNA, the CDR3 is TGTGCCAGCAGATCAAAGACGGAGAACTATGGCTACACCTTC.

This clonotype has only a few counts. CDR3 residues: CASSLRAEYHEQFF. The CDR3 nucleotides read TGTGCCAGCTCACTCCGGGCCGAATATCATGAGCAGTTCTTC. The gene calls are TRBV18 and TRBJ2-1, with D unclear. Germline V gives CDR1 KGHSH, CDR2 LQKENI. This CDR3 has 14 amino acids. Trimming left V 4 bases short and J 8 bases short, with 15 bases between.

This clonotype was detected a few times. A read error may produce the germline difference seen at one junction end. The chain carries TRBV5-1 and TRBJ2-1; D is possibly TRBD1 or TRBD2 (5 bases each). The V gene's germline CDR1 is SGHRS and CDR2 YFSETQ. The CDR3 has 14 amino acids. The CDR3 reads CVSSLRDPENEQFF. The CDR3 DNA reads as TGCGTCAGCAGCCTCCGGGACCCAGAGAATGAGCAGTTCTTC.

This clonotype was seen ten or more times. The chain couples TRBV11-2 to TRBJ2-1, with D possibly TRBD1 on 6 matching bases. Deletions cut 6 bases from V and 5 bases from J, with 14 bases between. This CDR3 is 14 amino acids long. Per the germline V gene, CDR1 is SGHAT and CDR2 is FQNNGV. CDR3 nucleotides: TGTGCCAGCAGTTCCCGGACAGACCACAATGAGCAGTTCTTC. As protein: CASSSRTDHNEQFF.

Notes on this clonotype: One base away lies a much larger clone, so this may be a sequencing read error. This chain links TRBV7-2 with TRBJ2-5; 10 positions agree with TRBD1. This CDR3 spans 15 amino acids. The germline V gene encodes CDR1 SGHTA and CDR2 FQGNSA. Trimming took 3 bases from V and 11 from J; bases not matched to a gene: 12. DNA for the CDR3: TGTGCCAGCAGCTTTGACAGGGGGCAGAGAAATGAGCAGTACTTC. Protein: CASSFDRGQRNEQYF.

The chain is built from TRBV5-1 and TRBJ2-5; TRBD1 matches at 8 bases. This CDR3 is built from 14 residues. Germline V gene data show CDR1 as SGHRS and CDR2 as YFSETQ. The junction had 7 bases not matched to a gene; V was cut back by 4 bases and J by 5 bases. CDR3 sequence reads: CASSVWDRQETQYF. The CDR3 nucleotides read TGCGCCAGCAGCGTATGGGACAGGCAGGAGACCCAGTACTTC. The complete variable domain, with remaining parts taken from reference TRBV5-1 and TRBJ2-5, reads KAGVTQTPRYLIKTRGQQVTLSCSPISGHRSVSWYQQTPGQGLQFLFEYFSETQRNKGNFPGRFSGRQFSNSRSEMNVSTLELGDSALYLCASSVWDRQETQYFGPGTRLLVL.

V and J are TRBV10-1 and TRBJ2-7; the D is unclear. The germline gives CDR1 WNHNN, CDR2 SYGVQD (reference sequence). The CDR3 extends over 14 amino acids. Trimming stripped 2 bases from V and 7 bases from J, with 15 bases between. CDR3 coding DNA: TGCGCCAGCAGTGAGAAGGGCCTAACGTGGGAGCAGTACTTC. Encoded protein: CASSEKGLTWEQYF.

The table lists this clonotype with many counts. The V and J genes are TRBV5-1 and TRBJ2-5; possibly TRBD2 for D (5 bases). The CDR3 consists of 12 residues. Per the germline V gene, CDR1 is SGHRS and CDR2 is YFSETQ. Trimming stripped 0 bases from V and 11 bases from J, with 11 bases between. CDR3 residues: CASSLVVGEQYF. The CDR3 bases are TGCGCCAGCAGCTTGGTAGTTGGGGAGCAGTACTTC.

This clonotype was counted only a few times. One junction end does not reproduce the germline sequence, and a read error may be involved. This chain links TRBV20-1 with TRBJ1-2, with TRBD1 matching over 10 bases. Per the germline V gene, CDR1 is DFQATT and CDR2 is SNEGSKA (reference sequence). The CDR3 contains 14 residues. The CDR3 sequence: CSAAGQGVVYDYTF. CDR3 sequence (DNA): TGCAGTGCTGCTGGACAGGGGGTTGTCTATGACTACACCTTC.

This clonotype showed up just a few times. The chain combines TRBV7-2 with TRBJ2-7; 12 bases agree with TRBD2. The CDR3 is 16 amino acids. V shed 0 bases, J shed 3 bases, and the junction held 3 bases outside the gene matches. The germline V gene has CDR1 SGHTA and CDR2 FQGNSA. CDR3 sequence (DNA): TGTGCCAGCAGCTTAGCGGCTAGCGGGAGGGTCTACGAGCAGTACTTC. It yields the protein CASSLAASGRVYEQYF.

In this sample, this clonotype turned up many times. The CDR3: CASRGPSSYNEQFF. The CDR3 region has the DNA TGTGCCAGCAGGGGGCCCAGCTCCTACAATGAGCAGTTCTTC. J is TRBJ2-1 and V is TRBV7-2, with D tentatively TRBD1 (5 bases). Germline V CDR1 and CDR2: SGHTA, FQGNSA. Trimming stripped 6 bases from V and 0 bases from J, with 9 bases between. The CDR3 covers 14 residues. Full variable domain (outside the CDR3, taken from reference TRBV7-2 and TRBJ2-1): GAGVSQSPSNKVTEKGKDVELRCDPISGHTALYWYRQSLGQGLEFLIYFQGNSAPDKSGLPSDRFSAERTGGSVSTLTIQRTQQEDSAVYLCASRGPSSYNEQFFGPGTRLTVL.

This clonotype was seen many times. The V and J genes are TRBV6-6 and TRBJ1-2, with a possible D match to TRBD1 (5 bases). Germline CDR1 is MNHNY and CDR2 is SVGAGI (reference sequence). The V end lost 0 bases, the J end lost 7 bases, and 21 bases lay between the germline ends. The CDR3 has 17 amino acids. CDR3 in DNA: TGTGCCAGCAGTTACTCGCACGGGACCCTAAATATGGCTGGCTACACCTTC. This gives the protein CASSYSHGTLNMAGYTF.

This clonotype was counted at least ten times. The chain combines TRBV7-9 with TRBJ2-1, with TRBD1 as a possible D gene (7 bases). Trimming took off 2 bases at V and 3 bases at J, with 17 bases between the two ends. This CDR3 region has 17 residues. From germline, CDR1 is SEHNR and CDR2 FQNEAQ (reference sequence). CDR3 protein: CASSLQGGRGIYNEQFF. The DNA for the CDR3 is TGTGCCAGCAGCTTACAGGGGGGCAGGGGGATCTACAATGAGCAGTTCTTC.

The rearrangement joins TRBV29-1 to TRBJ2-7; maybe TRBD2 (6 bases). CDR3 size: 14 residues. Germline V gives CDR1 SQVTM, CDR2 ANQGSEA. V was pared by 7 bases and J by 3 bases, with 19 bases between. This CDR3 reads CSGAGGPGGYEQYF. For the CDR3, the DNA is TGCAGCGGCGCCGGCGGCCCCGGGGGCTACGAGCAGTACTTC.

The chain is built from TRBV2 and TRBJ2-4; the D gene is possibly TRBD2 (6 bases). The J call may be in error: the DNA end matches TRBJ2-7 better. The V gene's germline CDR1 is SNHLY and CDR2 FYNNEI. The CDR3 totals 12 residues. DNA of the CDR3: TGTGCCAGCAGGCAGGAGGGCCACGAGCAGTACTTC. Its translation is CASRQEGHEQYF.

The V and J genes are TRBV20-1 and TRBJ1-2, with D tentatively TRBD1 (5 bases). The germline gives CDR1 DFQATT, CDR2 SNEGSKA (reference sequence). This CDR3 is 11 amino acids long. Trimming took 8 bases from V and 5 from J, leaving 12 bases between them. The CDR3 protein is CSSYGGYGYTF. The DNA for the CDR3 is TGCAGTTCTTACGGGGGATATGGCTACACCTTC.

The chain couples TRBV20-1 to TRBJ2-5; D remains ambiguous. CDR1 and CDR2 from the germline V gene are DFQATT and SNEGSKA (reference sequence). This CDR3 region has 14 residues. V shed 5 bases and J shed 5 bases, with 18 bases lying between them. The CDR3 DNA follows: TGCAGTGCTGCGGTCTCCAACGGTGGGGAGACCCAGTACTTC. This codes for CSAAVSNGGETQYF.

This clonotype was observed a single time. J is TRBJ1-1 and V is TRBV12-3 or TRBV12-4; D is ambiguous. The V end lost 3 bases, the J end lost 11 bases, and 16 bases lay between the germline ends. The CDR3 loop spans 13 amino acids. The CDR3 loop is CASSFVGSSPAFF. CDR3 nucleotide sequence: TGTGCCAGCAGTTTCGTAGGGTCCAGTCCGGCTTTCTTT.

At least ten counts were recorded for this clonotype. The rearrangement uses TRBV5-8 and TRBJ2-4, with D unresolved. Per the germline V gene, CDR1 is SGHTS and CDR2 is YDEGEE. The CDR3 loop spans 16 amino acids. V lost 3 bases and J 2 bases, leaving 15 bases between the germline ends. As DNA, the CDR3 is TGTGCCAGCAGCTACTCGTCGTGGGGTACCAAAAACATTCAGTACTTC. Amino acids: CASSYSSWGTKNIQYF. The complete variable domain, with remaining parts taken from reference TRBV5-8 and TRBJ2-4, reads EAGVTQSPTHLIKTRGQQATLRCSPISGHTSVYWYQQALGLGLQFLLWYDEGEERNRGNFPPRFSGRQFPNYSSELNVNALELEDSALYLCASSYSSWGTKNIQYFGAGTRLSVL.

The V gene is TRBV20-1, the J gene TRBJ1-2; 10 bases are a match to TRBD1. J lost 6 bases, V lost 1 base, and 11 bases had no gene match. The CDR3 is 16 residues long. The germline V gene has CDR1 DFQATT and CDR2 SNEGSKA (reference sequence). CDR3 loop: CSARGPTGGARDGYTF. For the CDR3, the DNA is TGCAGTGCTAGAGGTCCGACAGGGGGCGCGAGGGATGGCTACACCTTC.

As for this clonotype: Its ends do not fully match the called genes, so a read error is possible. V and J are TRBV6-6 and TRBJ2-4, with D uncertain. CDR3 length: 15 amino acids. The germline V gene has CDR1 MNHNY and CDR2 SVGAGI (reference sequence). The CDR3 DNA sequence: TGTGCCAGCAGTTACCCTCGAACGGGTAGTGTCATTCGGTACTTC. Amino acid sequence: CASSYPRTGSVIRYF.